Following are 32 T cell receptor beta chains from one sample sequenced in a study of siplizumab effects on memory and regulatory T cells. TCRdb's table, derived via immunoSEQ multiplex PCR, lists solely in-frame clones and lacks some. This repertoire shows over 35,000 clones, about 90% found once; its top ten account for around 0.25%. What was sequenced was naive CD4+ T cells sorted from blood. These receptors were taken from a human donor in good health.

The chain combines TRBV2 with TRBJ1-5; 7 bases line up with TRBD1. The junction had 12 bases not matched to a gene; V was cut back by 6 bases and J by 7 bases. The length of the CDR3 is 15 residues. Germline V gene data show CDR1 as SNHLY and CDR2 as FYNNEI. CDR3 amino acids: CASSRQGAMDQPQHF. CDR3 coding DNA: TGTGCCAGCAGCCGACAGGGAGCAATGGACCAGCCCCAGCATTTT. Variable domain in full (rest from reference TRBV2 and TRBJ1-5): EPEVTQTPSHQVTQMGQEVILRCVPISNHLYFYWYRQILGQKVEFLVSFYNNEISEKSEIFDDQFSVERPDGSNFTLKIRSTKLEDSAMYFCASSRQGAMDQPQHFGDGTRLSIL.

The rearrangement joins TRBV7-8 to TRBJ1-1; 7 bases are shared with TRBD1. Unmatched junction bases numbered 14, after V lost 5 bases and J lost 8 bases. The germline V gene encodes CDR1 SGHVS and CDR2 FQNEAQ. The CDR3 runs 15 residues. CDR3 region: CASSRNRDSRREAFF. The CDR3 DNA follows: TGTGCCAGCAGCAGGAATCGGGACAGCCGTCGAGAAGCTTTCTTT.

This chain joins TRBV19 and TRBJ2-1; weak D call: TRBD1 (5 bases). Germline V lookup: CDR1 LNHDA, CDR2 SQIVND (reference sequence). This CDR3 is 14 amino acids long. Trimming cost V 7 bases and J 0 bases, with 10 bases left between them. For the CDR3, the DNA is TGTGCCAGTACCCTAAGGGGCTCCTACAATGAGCAGTTCTTC. Translation: CASTLRGSYNEQFF.

The chain uses TRBV6-5 and TRBJ1-1, with 7 bases aligning to TRBD1. This CDR3 is built from 15 residues. The V and J ends lost 7 bases and 0 bases, in that order; junction bases with no gene match: 8. Germline CDR1 is MNHEY and CDR2 is SVGAGI. The CDR3 coding sequence is TGTGCCAGCACCCAGACAGGGATCATGAACACTGAAGCTTTCTTT. Translating gives CASTQTGIMNTEAFF.

This chain joins TRBV19 and TRBJ1-4; D is perhaps TRBD1 (6 bases). Germline CDR1 reads LNHDA; CDR2 reads SQIVND (reference sequence). The V and J ends lost 8 bases and 3 bases respectively, with 16 bases between them. The CDR3 runs 15 residues. The DNA of the CDR3 is TGTGCCAGTCAAGTATCAGGGGCTGCTAATGAAAAACTGTTTTTT. Its protein is CASQVSGAANEKLFF.

V gene TRBV5-1 combines with J gene TRBJ1-1; TRBD1 matches at 9 bases. The CDR3 is 13 amino acids. V trimming: 4 bases; J trimming: 6 bases; junction bases outside the gene matches: 4. Germline V gene sequence: CDR1 SGHRS, CDR2 YFSETQ. As DNA, the CDR3 is TGCGCCAGCAGCACCGGACAGGGGCCTGAAGCTTTCTTT. It translates to CASSTGQGPEAFF.

The V and J genes are TRBV10-2 and TRBJ2-3; 7 bases agree with TRBD1. V shed 1 base, J shed 0 bases, and the junction held 10 bases outside the gene matches. There are 18 residues in the CDR3. The germline CDR1 and CDR2 sequences are WSHSY and SAAADI. CDR3 nucleotide sequence: TGCGCCAGCAGTGAGTTTCCCCGGGACAGCCCTAGCACAGATACGCAGTATTTT. Translated, it gives CASSEFPRDSPSTDTQYF.

The chain joins TRBV27 to TRBJ2-4; D not resolved. From germline, CDR1 is MNHEY and CDR2 SMNVEV (reference sequence). V lost 3 bases and J lost 3, with 15 bases in between. This CDR3 comprises 16 residues. CDR3 protein: CASSFGPASSKNIQYF. The DNA of the CDR3 is TGTGCCAGCAGTTTCGGGCCGGCGAGCAGCAAAAACATTCAGTACTTC.

The chain couples TRBV5-1 to TRBJ2-2, with TRBD2 matching 7 bases. Germline V CDR1 and CDR2: SGHRS, YFSETQ. The CDR3 is 17 amino acids. The V gene end was trimmed by 0 bases and the J gene end by 6 bases; junction bases not matched to a gene: 11. CDR3 loop: CASSLGLAAIYPGELFF. CDR3 nucleotide sequence: TGCGCCAGCAGCTTGGGTCTAGCGGCGATATACCCCGGGGAGCTGTTTTTT. Full variable domain (remainder filled in from reference TRBV5-1 and TRBJ2-2): KAGVTQTPRYLIKTRGQQVTLSCSPISGHRSVSWYQQTPGQGLQFLFEYFSETQRNKGNFPGRFSGRQFSNSRSEMNVSTLELGDSALYLCASSLGLAAIYPGELFFGEGSRLTVL.

The chain uses TRBV6-5 and TRBJ2-1, with TRBD2 as a possible D gene (6 bases). The V gene lost 4 bases and the J gene lost 6 bases, with 13 bases spanning the gap. Germline V gives CDR1 MNHEY, CDR2 SVGAGI. The CDR3 spans 14 residues. Here the CDR3 reads CASSFLLAVNEQFF. CDR3 in DNA: TGTGCCAGCAGTTTCCTACTAGCAGTCAATGAGCAGTTCTTC.

V usage is TRBV7-9 and J usage is TRBJ2-2; TRBD1 agrees at 9 bases. The CDR3 has 15 amino acids. CDR1 and CDR2 (germline): SEHNR, FQNEAQ (reference sequence). The V and J ends lost 6 bases and 7 bases, in that order; junction bases with no gene match: 9. The CDR3 DNA is TGTGCCAGCAGTGTAGGACAGGGGAAAGACGGGGAGCTGTTTTTT. The encoded protein is CASSVGQGKDGELFF.

This clone was detected once. The chain carries TRBV18 and TRBJ2-1, with 10 bases fitting TRBD1. J was trimmed by 8 bases and V by 6 bases; bases with no gene match: 16. CDR3 length: 17 amino acids. Germline V gene sequence: CDR1 KGHSH, CDR2 LQKENI. For the CDR3, the DNA is TGTGCCAGCTCCCCCGGGACAGGGGTAGAGGGGGGAGATGAGCAGTTCTTC. The encoded protein is CASSPGTGVEGGDEQFF.

The CDR3 DNA sequence: TGTGCCAGCAGGGAACGGGGCATGTGGGATACGCAGTATTTT. Its translation: CASRERGMWDTQYF. The V call is TRBV7-2, the J call TRBJ2-3; D may be TRBD1 or TRBD2 (5 bases each). V was clipped by 6 bases and J by 6 bases, with 16 bases between them. CDR1 and CDR2 (germline): SGHTA, FQGNSA. The CDR3 has 14 amino acids. Looking up the rest from reference TRBV7-2 and TRBJ2-3 gives the full variable domain: GAGVSQSPSNKVTEKGKDVELRCDPISGHTALYWYRQSLGQGLEFLIYFQGNSAPDKSGLPSDRFSAERTGGSVSTLTIQRTQQEDSAVYLCASRERGMWDTQYFGPGTRLTVL.

The chain links TRBV5-1 to TRBJ1-2; D gene uncertain. The CDR3 loop spans 14 amino acids. V lost 4 bases, J lost 1 base, and 11 bases lay in between. The germline gives CDR1 SGHRS, CDR2 YFSETQ. This CDR3 is CASSLTTDNYGYTF. The DNA of the CDR3 is TGCGCCAGCAGCCTGACGACGGATAACTATGGCTACACCTTC.

V and J are TRBV7-9 and TRBJ2-7, with unresolved D. The CDR3 contains 15 residues. V was trimmed by 5 bases and J by 0 bases, leaving 14 bases between them. Germline V gene lookup returns CDR1 SEHNR and CDR2 FQNEAQ (reference sequence). In nucleotides, the CDR3 is TGTGCCAGCAGCACAACCCAGGAAAGCTCCTACGAGCAGTACTTC. It encodes CASSTTQESSYEQYF.

The chain combines TRBV4-1 with TRBJ1-2; 7 nucleotides line up with TRBD1. Germline trimming cut 3 bases from V and 4 bases from J; bases unmatched to any gene: 8. The CDR3 loop spans 15 amino acids. Germline V gene sequence: CDR1 MGHRA, CDR2 YSYEKL. The CDR3, as DNA: TGCGCCAGCAGCCAGCTGGCGGGACAGTTCTATGGCTACACCTTC. It codes for CASSQLAGQFYGYTF.

This chain connects TRBV19 to TRBJ2-3, with TRBD2 identical over 9 bases. This CDR3 region has 16 residues. Germline CDR1 is LNHDA and CDR2 is SQIVND (reference sequence). V dropped 1 base and J dropped 3; count of bases not matched to a gene: 5. The chain's CDR3 is CASSIVAGGRTDTQYF. CDR3 nucleotides: TGTGCCAGTAGTATAGTGGCGGGAGGGCGTACAGATACGCAGTATTTT. The full variable domain, with the rest looked up from reference TRBV19 and TRBJ2-3, is DGGITQSPKYLFRKEGQNVTLSCEQNLNHDAMYWYRQDPGQGLRLIYYSQIVNDFQKGDIAEGYSVSREKKESFPLTVTSAQKNPTAFYLCASSIVAGGRTDTQYFGPGTRLTVL.

The gene calls are TRBV18 and TRBJ2-3; possibly TRBD1 for D (5 bases). With 2 bases removed from V and 1 base from J, the gap between germline ends came to 13 bases. The V gene's germline CDR1 is KGHSH and CDR2 LQKENI. This CDR3 comprises 16 residues. CDR3 sequence (DNA): TGTGCCAGCTCACCATTAGACTTAGGGGGCACAGATACGCAGTATTTT. Amino acids: CASSPLDLGGTDTQYF.

The CDR3 reads CASSWGYRYEQYF. CDR3 DNA sequence: TGTGCCAGCAGCTGGGGATACAGGTACGAGCAGTACTTC. This chain joins TRBV11-1 and TRBJ2-7; D is possibly TRBD1 (5 bases). V was pared by 4 bases and J by 4 bases, with 11 bases between. Germline-derived CDR1 and CDR2 are SGHAT and FQDESV (reference sequence). The CDR3 loop spans 13 amino acids.

This chain uses TRBV5-1 with TRBJ1-3; D ambiguous. Germline CDR1 SGHRS, CDR2 YFSETQ. V was trimmed by 4 bases and J by 3 bases, leaving 14 bases between them. The CDR3 covers 15 residues. Written as DNA, the CDR3 is TGCGCCAGCAGCCTAGACACGGGGTTTGGAAACACCATATATTTT. Protein: CASSLDTGFGNTIYF.

The rearrangement joins TRBV7-9 to TRBJ1-5, with D hard to call. CDR3 size: 16 residues. V lost 7 bases and J lost 0, with 16 bases in between. The germline V gene has CDR1 SEHNR and CDR2 FQNEAQ (reference sequence). CDR3 protein: CASTPTAGNSNQPQHF. CDR3 DNA: TGTGCCAGCACCCCAACAGCGGGGAATAGCAATCAGCCCCAGCATTTT. The variable domain in full, with the rest retrieved from reference TRBV7-9 and TRBJ1-5, is DTGVSQNPRHKITKRGQNVTFRCDPISEHNRLYWYRQTLGQGPEFLTYFQNEAQLEKSRLLSDRFSAERPKGSFSTLEIQRTEQGDSAMYLCASTPTAGNSNQPQHFGDGTRLSIL.

The gene calls are TRBV4-2 and TRBJ2-4; TRBD2 matches 7 bases. The V gene's germline CDR1 is LGHNA and CDR2 YNFKEQ. Germline trimming cut 0 bases from V and 9 bases from J; bases unmatched to any gene: 14. The length of the CDR3 is 17 residues. CDR3 residues: CASSQDIAGSVEGIQYF. The CDR3 coding sequence is TGTGCCAGCAGCCAAGATATAGCGGGCTCAGTAGAGGGCATTCAGTACTTC.

The rearrangement joins TRBV7-8 to TRBJ2-1, with 9 bases matching TRBD1. The CDR3 spans 17 residues. The trim removed 5 bases at V and 10 bases at J, leaving 18 bases unmatched. CDR1 is SGHVS, CDR2 FQNEAQ, per germline. Here the CDR3 DNA reads TGTGCCAGCAGCCCAAGGGGCACAGGGGGCATCACAGGGGAGCAGTTCTTC. It specifies CASSPRGTGGITGEQFF.

The rearrangement uses TRBV10-3 and TRBJ2-1, with TRBD2 matching over 8 bases. CDR3 length equals 16 residues. The V segment lost 2 bases and the J segment 4 bases; nucleotides outside the gene matches: 7. CDR1 ENHRY and CDR2 SYGVKD come from the germline V gene. The CDR3: CAISEGTRNSYNEQFF. The CDR3, as DNA: TGTGCCATCAGTGAGGGGACTAGAAATTCTTACAATGAGCAGTTCTTC.

V usage is TRBV2 and J usage is TRBJ1-3; D uncertain. CDR3 length: 14 amino acids. The V gene's germline CDR1 is SNHLY and CDR2 FYNNEI. Trimming stripped 8 bases from V and 1 base from J, with 12 bases between. The CDR3 is CASFRVSSGNTIYF. The CDR3 nucleotides read TGTGCCAGCTTTCGGGTATCTTCTGGAAACACCATATATTTT. The entire variable domain, with the rest obtained from reference TRBV2 and TRBJ1-3, is as follows: EPEVTQTPSHQVTQMGQEVILRCVPISNHLYFYWYRQILGQKVEFLVSFYNNEISEKSEIFDDQFSVERPDGSNFTLKIRSTKLEDSAMYFCASFRVSSGNTIYFGEGSWLTVV.

In its sample, this clone was seen a few times. CDR3: CASGGSSYEQYF. The CDR3 coding sequence is TGTGCCAGCGGCGGGAGCTCCTACGAGCAGTACTTC. The chain carries TRBV4-2 and TRBJ2-7, with 7 bases that match TRBD2. The germline CDR1 and CDR2 sequences are LGHNA and YNFKEQ. The CDR3 is made up of 12 amino acids. V was clipped by 8 bases and J by 0 bases; unmatched bases: 1.

The chain combines TRBV7-9 with TRBJ1-5; D not resolved. CDR3 length: 15 residues. Germline CDR1 SEHNR, CDR2 FQNEAQ (reference sequence). V was clipped by 5 bases and J by 2 bases, with 13 bases between them. The CDR3 coding sequence is TGTGCCAGCAGCCCCCCGGGATTCGGCAATCAGCCCCAGCATTTT. Its protein product is CASSPPGFGNQPQHF.

The genes are TRBV5-1 and TRBJ2-7, with a possible D match to TRBD1 (7 bases). Trimming stripped 3 bases from V and 5 bases from J, with 12 bases between. This CDR3 region has 13 residues. CDR1 is SGHRS, CDR2 YFSETQ, per germline. CDR3 nucleotide sequence: TGCGCCAGCAGCTGGCGGGACAGAGACGAGCAGTACTTC. It encodes CASSWRDRDEQYF.

This rearrangement joins TRBV2 to TRBJ1-3; D not certain. V lost 8 bases, J lost 1 base, and 12 bases lay in between. Germline assignment: CDR1 SNHLY and CDR2 FYNNEI. The CDR3 is 14 residues long. CDR3: CASSEGISGNTIYF. The CDR3 bases are TGTGCCAGCTCAGAGGGCATTTCTGGAAACACCATATATTTT.

This chain uses TRBV19 with TRBJ1-2, with 7 nucleotides matching TRBD1. CDR1 LNHDA and CDR2 SQIVND come from the germline V gene (reference sequence). The CDR3 totals 14 residues. J was trimmed by 4 bases and V by 0 bases; bases with no gene match: 2. CDR3 DNA: TGTGCCAGTAGTATAGAGACAGGGCCCTATGGCTACACCTTC. Encoded protein: CASSIETGPYGYTF. The whole variable domain, filled in from reference TRBV19 and TRBJ1-2, reads DGGITQSPKYLFRKEGQNVTLSCEQNLNHDAMYWYRQDPGQGLRLIYYSQIVNDFQKGDIAEGYSVSREKKESFPLTVTSAQKNPTAFYLCASSIETGPYGYTFGSGTRLTVV.

The V gene is TRBV5-1, the J gene TRBJ1-2; D call uncertain. Germline CDR1 and CDR2: SGHRS and YFSETQ. Trimming cost V 0 bases and J 3 bases, with 12 bases left between them. The CDR3 has 15 residues. The CDR3 sequence: CASSLAGEADYGYTF. The CDR3 coding sequence is TGCGCCAGCAGCTTGGCCGGGGAAGCGGACTATGGCTACACCTTC.

This clone occurred once. V usage is TRBV4-1 and J usage is TRBJ2-3; D is unclear. CDR1 is MGHRA, CDR2 YSYEKL, per germline. The CDR3 extends over 13 amino acids. V lost 6 bases, J lost 8 bases, and 15 bases lay in between. This CDR3 reads CASRGISEATQYF. CDR3 DNA: TGCGCCAGCAGGGGGATAAGTGAGGCTACGCAGTATTTT.